This entry lists 12 T cell receptor beta chains sequenced from one sample in a study of blood T cell repertoires in COVID-19. Using immunoSEQ multiplex PCR, the repertoire was profiled, and TCRdb retains in-frame clones only, with some absent. The sample lists 250,000 or so clones, 88% occurring once. Sequenced material: PBMCs or T cells enriched from blood (not recorded which). The receptors derive from a woman in her forties who had been exposed to COVID-19.

This clone was counted only a few times. CDR3 residues: CASSAGQVNTGELFF. DNA for the CDR3: TGTGCCAGCAGTGCGGGACAGGTGAACACCGGGGAGCTGTTTTTT. The chain combines TRBV27 with TRBJ2-2; 8 bases agree with TRBD1. The CDR3 has 15 amino acids. V was clipped by 5 bases and J by 1 base; unmatched bases: 3. Germline CDR1 is MNHEY and CDR2 is SMNVEV (reference sequence).

The J gene is TRBJ2-3, the V gene TRBV9, with D maybe TRBD2 (6 bases). CDR3 size: 15 residues. Deletions cut 4 bases from V and 2 bases from J, with 14 bases between. The germline gives CDR1 SGDLS, CDR2 YYNGEE. CDR3 nucleotide sequence: TGTGCCAGCAGCACCCGGGGGACTGCCACAGATACGCAGTATTTT. It specifies CASSTRGTATDTQYF. The entire variable domain, with the rest obtained from reference TRBV9 and TRBJ2-3, is as follows: DSGVTQTPKHLITATGQRVTLRCSPRSGDLSVYWYQQSLDQGLQFLIQYYNGEERAKGNILERFSAQQFPDLHSELNLSSLELGDSALYFCASSTRGTATDTQYFGPGTRLTVL.

The chain is built from TRBV18 and TRBJ1-6; D not resolved. The CDR3 sequence is 16 residues long. V lost 6 bases and J 0 bases, leaving 12 bases between the germline ends. Germline V lookup: CDR1 KGHSH, CDR2 LQKENI. DNA for the CDR3: TGTGCCAGCTCGTCCGACATCTCCTCCTATAATTCACCCCTCCACTTT. This sequence encodes CASSSDISSYNSPLHF.

The V gene is TRBV2, the J gene TRBJ2-3; TRBD2 matches at 8 bases. V trimming: 5 bases; J trimming: 1 base; junction bases outside the gene matches: 8. Germline-derived CDR1 and CDR2 are SNHLY and FYNNEI. This CDR3 comprises 16 residues. In DNA form, the CDR3 reads TGTGCCAGCAGTCGCTGGCGGGAGGCTCGCACAGATACGCAGTATTTT. As protein: CASSRWREARTDTQYF.

The J gene is TRBJ1-1, the V gene TRBV25-1; 7 bases map to TRBD1. V shed 2 bases and J 1 base; nucleotides not matched to a gene: 7. CDR1 MGHDK and CDR2 SYGVNS come from the germline V gene. The CDR3 contains 16 residues. CDR3 sequence reads: CASSEIGQAANTEAFF. The CDR3 nucleotides read TGTGCCAGCAGTGAAATCGGACAGGCGGCGAACACTGAAGCTTTCTTT. The whole variable domain, filled in from reference TRBV25-1 and TRBJ1-1, reads EADIYQTPRYLVIGTGKKITLECSQTMGHDKMYWYQQDPGMELHLIHYSYGVNSTEKGDLSSESTVSRIRTEHFPLTLESARPSHTSQYLCASSEIGQAANTEAFFGQGTRLTVV.

The DNA for the CDR3 is TGTGCCAGCAGTGAAGGAGTCCGAAACTATGGCTACACCTTC. This gives the protein CASSEGVRNYGYTF. The genes are TRBV6-1 and TRBJ1-2, with D hard to call. CDR1 MNHNS and CDR2 SASEGT come from the germline V gene. The CDR3 loop spans 14 amino acids. V lost 1 base and J 2 bases, leaving 8 bases between the germline ends.

The rearrangement joins TRBV24-1 to TRBJ2-2; 11 bases agree with TRBD2. Trimming removed 5 bases from V and 3 bases from J; junction bases left unmatched: 4. This CDR3 region has 16 residues. Germline CDR1 reads KGHDR; CDR2 reads SFDVKD. As DNA, the CDR3 is TGTGCCACCAGTGTTGTAGCGGGAGGGCACACCGGGGAGCTGTTTTTT. It is translated as CATSVVAGGHTGELFF.

The V call is TRBV4-1, the J call TRBJ1-2, with D tentatively TRBD1 (6 bases). Germline loops: CDR1 MGHRA, CDR2 YSYEKL. The CDR3 contains 13 residues. The germline V and J ends were trimmed by 8 bases and 2 bases, with 12 bases remaining between them. CDR3 amino acids: CASASGTNYGYTF. The CDR3 DNA is TGCGCCAGCGCATCCGGGACAAACTATGGCTACACCTTC.

As DNA, the CDR3 is TGTGCCAGTAGTATAGGAAACAGGGGGGATTCACCCCTCCACTTT. This codes for CASSIGNRGDSPLHF. The chain uses TRBV19 and TRBJ1-6, with 8 bases fitting TRBD1. V trimming: 1 base; J trimming: 8 bases; junction bases outside the gene matches: 4. The germline CDR1 and CDR2 sequences are LNHDA and SQIVND (reference sequence). CDR3 length: 15 amino acids.

The J gene is TRBJ2-7, the V gene TRBV28; D gene unclear. Germline lookup yields CDR1 MDHEN and CDR2 SYDVKM. This CDR3 comprises 9 residues. The CDR3 here is CASSLPLLV. CDR3 DNA: TGTGCCAGCAGTCTCCCTCTTTTGGTC.

As regards this clone: At one boundary the junction diverges from the germline segment, which might be a read error. V gene TRBV5-1 combines with J gene TRBJ1-2; TRBD1 aligns across 7 bases. The germline V gene encodes CDR1 SGHRS and CDR2 YFSETQ. The CDR3 sequence is 15 residues long. The CDR3 spells CASSSQLGQYYGYTF. The CDR3, as DNA: TGTGCCAGCAGCTCTCAATTGGGACAGTACTATGGCTACACCTTC. Together with reference TRBV5-1 and TRBJ1-2, the CDR3 gives the full variable domain: KAGVTQTPRYLIKTRGQQVTLSCSPISGHRSVSWYQQTPGQGLQFLFEYFSETQRNKGNFPGRFSGRQFSNSRSEMNVSTLELGDSALYLCASSSQLGQYYGYTFGSGTRLTVV.

With regard to this clone: The sample has other DNA sequences that encode this CDR3 too. V usage is TRBV19 and J usage is TRBJ2-6; 8 bases match TRBD1. V lost 7 bases to trimming and J lost 0 bases; unmatched junction nucleotides: 5. This CDR3 is built from 16 residues. Germline V gives CDR1 LNHDA, CDR2 SQIVND (reference sequence). The CDR3 DNA reads TGTGCCAGTACGGGGACAGGAACCTCTGGGGCCAACGTCCTGACTTTC. Residues: CASTGTGTSGANVLTF.